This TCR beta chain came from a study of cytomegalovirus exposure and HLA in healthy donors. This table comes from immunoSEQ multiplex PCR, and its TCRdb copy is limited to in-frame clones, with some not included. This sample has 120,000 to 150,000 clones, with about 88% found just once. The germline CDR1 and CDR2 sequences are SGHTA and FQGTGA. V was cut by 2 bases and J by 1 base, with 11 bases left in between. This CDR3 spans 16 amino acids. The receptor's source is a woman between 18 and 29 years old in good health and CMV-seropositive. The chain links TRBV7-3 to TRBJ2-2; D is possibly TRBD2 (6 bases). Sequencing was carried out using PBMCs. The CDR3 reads CASSLSPGLNTGELFF. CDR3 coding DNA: TGTGCCAGCAGCTTATCGCCGGGACTGAACACCGGGGAGCTGTTTTTT.